A single sample gave rise to the 25 T cell receptor beta chains below, sequenced in a study of T cell responses to AZD1222 COVID-19 vaccine. Produced via immunoSEQ multiplex PCR; TCRdb's table is partial and in-frame only. The sample lists some 110,000 clones; around nine tenths were seen once. Sequenced material: peripheral blood, taken 28 days after the second dose of the MenACWY control vaccine. These receptors all come from an adult who received the MenACWY meningococcal vaccine as a control.

The rearrangement links TRBV7-2 to TRBJ2-1; tentative D call: TRBD2 (5 bases). The CDR3 is made up of 19 amino acids. The V gene's germline CDR1 is SGHTA and CDR2 FQGNSA. Deletions cut 0 bases from V and 2 bases from J, with 20 bases between. The CDR3 nucleotides are TGTGCCAGCAGCTTAGCCCCTTGGGGAGCGGTCTACCCCTACAATGAGCAGTTCTTC. Its protein product is CASSLAPWGAVYPYNEQFF.

The V and J genes are TRBV19 and TRBJ2-1; D might be TRBD1 (7 bases). V shed 3 bases and J shed 2 bases, with 11 bases lying between them. Germline CDR1 and CDR2: LNHDA and SQIVND (reference sequence). The CDR3 runs 15 residues. CDR3 bases: TGTGCCAGTAGTATGGAGGGGGCTCCCTACAATGAGCAGTTCTTC. The encoded protein is CASSMEGAPYNEQFF.

As regards this clone: This sample includes further DNA sequences coding for the same CDR3. The CDR3 DNA reads as TGTGCCAGCAGTGAAGCCGGGACTAGCACAGATACGCAGTATTTT. Translation: CASSEAGTSTDTQYF. The V gene is TRBV2, the J gene TRBJ2-3, with D perhaps matching TRBD2 (6 bases). The CDR3 is 15 residues long. V lost 0 bases to trimming and J lost 0 bases, with 7 bases between them. Germline loops: CDR1 SNHLY, CDR2 FYNNEI.

The V gene is TRBV19, the J gene TRBJ1-1, with D possibly TRBD1 on 5 matching bases. The CDR3 extends over 15 amino acids. CDR1 and CDR2 from the germline V gene are LNHDA and SQIVND (reference sequence). V lost 3 bases and J 1 base, leaving 12 bases between the germline ends. The CDR3 reads CASSMSGTANTEAFF. CDR3 coding DNA: TGTGCCAGTAGTATGTCGGGGACGGCGAACACTGAAGCTTTCTTT.

This clone was seen more than once but under ten times. CDR3 sequence (DNA): TGTGCCACCAGTGAGGCAGGGGCCGCCGCCGGTGAGCAGTTCTTC. Residues: CATSEAGAAAGEQFF. The chain is built from TRBV24-1 and TRBJ2-1, with a possible D match to TRBD1 (6 bases). This CDR3 has 15 amino acids. The germline gives CDR1 KGHDR, CDR2 SFDVKD. The V gene lost 4 bases and the J gene lost 9 bases, with 18 bases spanning the gap.

This chain connects TRBV30 to TRBJ1-3; D gene unclear. Germline V gives CDR1 GTSNPN, CDR2 SVGIG (reference sequence). The CDR3 loop spans 13 amino acids. Trimming took 6 bases from V and 0 from J, leaving 9 bases between them. The DNA of the CDR3 is TGTGCCTGTCAGTTATACTCTGGAAACACCATATATTTT. Amino acid sequence: CACQLYSGNTIYF.

The genes are TRBV5-1 and TRBJ1-1; TRBD1 might be the D (5 bases). The V gene lost 0 bases and the J gene lost 0 bases, with 9 bases spanning the gap. The CDR3 is 15 amino acids. CDR1 is SGHRS, CDR2 YFSETQ, per germline. CDR3 DNA: TGCGCCAGCAGCTTGGCCGCAGGGCTGAACACTGAAGCTTTCTTT. Its protein is CASSLAAGLNTEAFF.

This chain joins TRBV24-1 and TRBJ2-7; D may be TRBD1 (5 bases). This CDR3 region has 15 residues. Germline loops: CDR1 KGHDR, CDR2 SFDVKD. V was cut by 4 bases and J by 6 bases, with 18 bases left in between. CDR3 sequence (DNA): TGTGCCACCAGTGACAACGACAGATTCAGCTCCGAGCAGTACTTC. Protein: CATSDNDRFSSEQYF.

V is TRBV18 and J is TRBJ2-7; D is unclear. Trimming shortened V by 4 bases and J by 0 bases, and 19 bases separated the two germline ends. The CDR3 is made up of 17 amino acids. From germline, CDR1 is KGHSH and CDR2 LQKENI. Here the CDR3 reads CASSRPLGNLRSYEQYF. As DNA, the CDR3 is TGTGCCAGCTCACGGCCGCTGGGCAATCTCCGCTCCTACGAGCAGTACTTC.

The V and J genes are TRBV5-1 and TRBJ2-5; D gene unclear. The CDR3 length is 15 residues. V shed 7 bases and J shed 4 bases, with 20 bases lying between them. Germline CDR1 is SGHRS and CDR2 is YFSETQ. CDR3 loop: CASLPGTQPGETQYF. As DNA, the CDR3 is TGCGCCAGCCTCCCCGGTACCCAGCCAGGAGAGACCCAGTACTTC. The full variable domain, rest sourced from reference TRBV5-1 and TRBJ2-5, is KAGVTQTPRYLIKTRGQQVTLSCSPISGHRSVSWYQQTPGQGLQFLFEYFSETQRNKGNFPGRFSGRQFSNSRSEMNVSTLELGDSALYLCASLPGTQPGETQYFGPGTRLLVL.

This clone occurred a few times. The genes are TRBV10-3 and TRBJ1-6, with a possible D match to TRBD1 (5 bases). V was trimmed by 2 bases and J by 6 bases, leaving 14 bases between them. Germline V gene data show CDR1 as ENHRY and CDR2 as SYGVKD. CDR3 length: 16 amino acids. In nucleotides, the CDR3 is TGTGCCATCAGTGAGCGGCCCAGGGAATTTAATTCACCCCTCCACTTT. Translation gives CAISERPREFNSPLHF.

The V call is TRBV7-2, the J call TRBJ2-7, with 8 bases fitting TRBD2. The junction had 6 bases not matched to a gene; V was cut back by 7 bases and J by 1 base. Per germline, CDR1 SGHTA and CDR2 FQGNSA. The CDR3 runs to 14 residues. The DNA of the CDR3 is TGTGCCAGCACACAACGGGGGGGATCCTACGAGCAGTACTTC. Protein: CASTQRGGSYEQYF.

The chain uses TRBV18 and TRBJ2-7, with 11 bases fitting TRBD2. The CDR3 sequence is 14 residues long. Germline assignment: CDR1 KGHSH and CDR2 LQKENI. The J segment lost 6 bases and the V segment lost 6 bases, leaving 7 bases of the junction unmatched. CDR3 sequence reads: CASSTGLAGVEQYF. DNA of the CDR3: TGTGCCAGCTCGACCGGACTAGCGGGTGTCGAGCAGTACTTC.

This clone has only one observation. The V gene is TRBV19, the J gene TRBJ2-2; D call uncertain. With 5 bases removed from V and 2 bases from J, the gap between germline ends came to 9 bases. This CDR3 has 14 amino acids. Germline V gene lookup returns CDR1 LNHDA and CDR2 SQIVND (reference sequence). The CDR3 loop is CASSPQANTGELFF. CDR3 DNA: TGTGCCAGTAGTCCTCAGGCAAACACCGGGGAGCTGTTTTTT.

The CDR3 DNA reads TGTGCCAGTAGTAAGCTGGATTCCTACGAGCAGTACTTC. It encodes CASSKLDSYEQYF. The rearrangement uses TRBV19 and TRBJ2-7, with no clear D. Trimming left V 4 bases short and J 1 base short, with 8 bases between. This CDR3 region has 13 residues. Germline V gene sequence: CDR1 LNHDA, CDR2 SQIVND (reference sequence). Full variable domain (outside the CDR3, taken from reference TRBV19 and TRBJ2-7): DGGITQSPKYLFRKEGQNVTLSCEQNLNHDAMYWYRQDPGQGLRLIYYSQIVNDFQKGDIAEGYSVSREKKESFPLTVTSAQKNPTAFYLCASSKLDSYEQYFGPGTRLTVT.

The chain recombines TRBV4-3 with TRBJ1-2; no reliable D call. The CDR3 contains 15 residues. Germline V CDR1 and CDR2: LGHNA, YSLEER. V was pared by 0 bases and J by 1 base, with 9 bases between. CDR3 in DNA: TGCGCCAGCAGCCAAGATTTGGCCAATAACTATGGCTACACCTTC. The encoded protein is CASSQDLANNYGYTF.

The chain couples TRBV6-5 to TRBJ2-5, with D possibly TRBD1 on 5 matching bases. CDR1 and CDR2 (germline): MNHEY, SVGAGI. The CDR3 has 14 amino acids. V lost 5 bases to trimming and J lost 5 bases, with 15 bases between them. The CDR3 bases are TGTGCCAGCAGTCGACAAACCAGGGTGGAGACCCAGTACTTC. Protein: CASSRQTRVETQYF.

The chain uses TRBV30 and TRBJ1-4, with D perhaps TRBD1 (5 bases). The CDR3 has 15 residues. Per germline, CDR1 GTSNPN and CDR2 SVGIG (reference sequence). V dropped 2 bases and J dropped 0 bases, with 10 bases sitting between them. The DNA for the CDR3 is TGTGCCTGGAGTATCGGGACCACAACTAATGAAAAACTGTTTTTT. Encoded protein: CAWSIGTTTNEKLFF.

This clone has a handful of counts. The chain combines TRBV5-4 with TRBJ1-2; 8 nucleotides match TRBD1. V was pared by 0 bases and J by 8 bases, with 9 bases of the junction left unmatched. Germline V gives CDR1 SGHNT, CDR2 YYREEE (reference sequence). The length of the CDR3 is 15 residues. DNA of the CDR3: TGTGCCAGCAGCTTGGCTGCCGGACAGGGAGGCGGCTACACCTTC. Translation gives CASSLAAGQGGGYTF.

The V call is TRBV28, the J call TRBJ2-1; 8 nucleotides align to TRBD2. With 3 bases clipped from V and 1 base from J, the junction kept 14 bases outside the gene matches. This CDR3 contains 19 residues. Germline CDR1 MDHEN, CDR2 SYDVKM. The CDR3 here is CASSFGPPLAAPSYNEQFF. The CDR3 nucleotides are TGTGCCAGCAGTTTCGGGCCCCCACTAGCGGCACCTTCCTACAATGAGCAGTTCTTC.

This rearrangement joins TRBV20-1 to TRBJ1-2; D not resolved. CDR1 is DFQATT, CDR2 SNEGSKA, per germline (reference sequence). V lost 3 bases, J lost 4 bases, and 9 bases lay in between. This CDR3 is 12 amino acids long. This chain's CDR3 is CSASRVAYGYTF. As DNA, the CDR3 is TGCAGTGCTAGTAGGGTGGCCTATGGCTACACCTTC.

The genes are TRBV18 and TRBJ2-1; 9 bases are a match to TRBD1. The length of the CDR3 is 13 residues. From germline, CDR1 is KGHSH and CDR2 LQKENI. V dropped 5 bases and J dropped 8; count of bases not matched to a gene: 4. CDR3 in amino acids: CASSSTGGDEQFF. DNA for the CDR3: TGTGCCAGCTCAAGTACAGGGGGCGATGAGCAGTTCTTC. Using reference TRBV18 and TRBJ2-1 for the parts outside the CDR3, the full variable domain is NAGVMQNPRHLVRRRGQEARLRCSPMKGHSHVYWYRQLPEEGLKFMVYLQKENIIDESGMPKERFSAEFPKEGPSILRIQQVVRGDSAAYFCASSSTGGDEQFFGPGTRLTVL.

This chain connects TRBV5-1 to TRBJ2-5; 8 bases fit TRBD1. Germline lookup yields CDR1 SGHRS and CDR2 YFSETQ. CDR3 length: 16 residues. The V segment lost 0 bases and the J segment 4 bases; nucleotides outside the gene matches: 8. The DNA of the CDR3 is TGCGCCAGCAGCTTGGGGGCAGGGGGCCTGGTAGAGACCCAGTACTTC. Its translation: CASSLGAGGLVETQYF.

The V call is TRBV18, the J call TRBJ2-7, with unresolved D. With 0 bases removed from V and 0 bases from J, the gap between germline ends came to 6 bases. Germline V gene sequence: CDR1 KGHSH, CDR2 LQKENI. The CDR3 is made up of 14 amino acids. CDR3 nucleotide sequence: TGTGCCAGCTCACCACCGGATCGCTCCTACGAGCAGTACTTC. Translated: CASSPPDRSYEQYF.

The chain couples TRBV19 to TRBJ1-5; perhaps TRBD1 as D (6 bases). V shed 3 bases and J shed 4 bases, with 13 bases lying between them. The CDR3 sequence is 15 residues long. CDR1 LNHDA and CDR2 SQIVND come from the germline V gene (reference sequence). Here the CDR3 DNA reads TGTGCCAGTAGTATCCCGGGACACCAGAATCAGCCCCAGCATTTT. This sequence encodes CASSIPGHQNQPQHF.